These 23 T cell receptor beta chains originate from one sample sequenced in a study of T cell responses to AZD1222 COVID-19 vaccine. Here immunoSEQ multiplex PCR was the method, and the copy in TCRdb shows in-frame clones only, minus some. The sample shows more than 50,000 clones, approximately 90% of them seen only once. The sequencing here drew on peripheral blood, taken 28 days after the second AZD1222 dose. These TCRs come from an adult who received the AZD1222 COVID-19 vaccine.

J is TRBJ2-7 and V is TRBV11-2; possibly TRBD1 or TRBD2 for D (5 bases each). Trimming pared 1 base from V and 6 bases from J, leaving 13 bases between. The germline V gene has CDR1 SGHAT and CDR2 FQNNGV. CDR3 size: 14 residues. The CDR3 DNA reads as TGTGCCAGCAGCTTAGCAGGGCTGGAGGTCGAGCAGTACTTC. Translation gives CASSLAGLEVEQYF.

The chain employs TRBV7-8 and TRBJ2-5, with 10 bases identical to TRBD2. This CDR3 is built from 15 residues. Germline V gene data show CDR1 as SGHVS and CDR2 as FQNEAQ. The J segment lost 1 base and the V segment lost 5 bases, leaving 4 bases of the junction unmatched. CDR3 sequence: CASSLSSGGQETQYF. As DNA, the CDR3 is TGTGCCAGCAGCCTATCTAGCGGGGGCCAAGAGACCCAGTACTTC.

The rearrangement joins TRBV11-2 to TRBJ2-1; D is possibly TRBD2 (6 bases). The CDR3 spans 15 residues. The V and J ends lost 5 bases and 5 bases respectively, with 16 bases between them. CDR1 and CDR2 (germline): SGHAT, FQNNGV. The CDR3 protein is CASSVTRLANNEQFF. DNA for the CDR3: TGTGCCAGCAGCGTCACACGGCTAGCGAACAATGAGCAGTTCTTC.

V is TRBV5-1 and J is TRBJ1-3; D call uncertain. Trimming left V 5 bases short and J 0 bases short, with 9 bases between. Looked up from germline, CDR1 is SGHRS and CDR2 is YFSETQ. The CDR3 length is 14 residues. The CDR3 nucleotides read TGCGCCAGCAGGGAGGCCCTCTCTGGAAACACCATATATTTT. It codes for CASREALSGNTIYF.

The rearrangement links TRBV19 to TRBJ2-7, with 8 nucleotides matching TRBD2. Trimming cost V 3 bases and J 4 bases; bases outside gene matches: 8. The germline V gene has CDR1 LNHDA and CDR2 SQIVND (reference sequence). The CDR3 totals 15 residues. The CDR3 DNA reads TGTGCCAGTAGTATCGAGATAGCGGGGCCGTACGAGCAGTACTTC. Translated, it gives CASSIEIAGPYEQYF.

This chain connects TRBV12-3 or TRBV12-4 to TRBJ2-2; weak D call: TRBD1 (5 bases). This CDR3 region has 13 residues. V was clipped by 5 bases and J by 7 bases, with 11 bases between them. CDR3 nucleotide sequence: TGTGCCAGCAGTGGGCAGGGAATCGGGGAGCTGTTTTTT. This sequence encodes CASSGQGIGELFF.

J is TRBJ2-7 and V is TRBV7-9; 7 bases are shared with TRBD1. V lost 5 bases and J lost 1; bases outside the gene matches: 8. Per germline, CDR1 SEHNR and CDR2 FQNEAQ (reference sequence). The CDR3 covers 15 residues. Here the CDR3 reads CASSPRTGESYEQYF. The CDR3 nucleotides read TGTGCCAGCAGCCCCAGGACAGGTGAATCCTACGAGCAGTACTTC.

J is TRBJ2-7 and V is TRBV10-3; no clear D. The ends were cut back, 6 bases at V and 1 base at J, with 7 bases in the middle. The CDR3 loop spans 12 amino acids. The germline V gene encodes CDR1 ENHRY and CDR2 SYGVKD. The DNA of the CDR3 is TGTGCCATCAGGGCAGGATCCTACGAGCAGTACTTC. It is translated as CAIRAGSYEQYF.

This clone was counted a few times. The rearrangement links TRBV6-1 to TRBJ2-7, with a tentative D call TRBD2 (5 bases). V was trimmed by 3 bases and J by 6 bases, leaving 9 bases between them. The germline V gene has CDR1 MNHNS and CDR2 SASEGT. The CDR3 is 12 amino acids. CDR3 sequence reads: CASSDPEGEQYF. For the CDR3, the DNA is TGTGCCAGCAGTGACCCCGAGGGCGAGCAGTACTTC.

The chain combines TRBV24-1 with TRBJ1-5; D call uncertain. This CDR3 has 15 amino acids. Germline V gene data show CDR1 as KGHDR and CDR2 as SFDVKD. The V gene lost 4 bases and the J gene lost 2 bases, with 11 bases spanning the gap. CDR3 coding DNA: TGTGCCACCAGTGAGGGAGGCGGGGGCAATCAGCCCCAGCATTTT. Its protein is CATSEGGGGNQPQHF.

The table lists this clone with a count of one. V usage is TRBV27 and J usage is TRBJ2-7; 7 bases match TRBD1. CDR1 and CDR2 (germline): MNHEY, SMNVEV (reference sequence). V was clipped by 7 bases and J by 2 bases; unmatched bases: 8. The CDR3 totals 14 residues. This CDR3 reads CASTLRQGPYEQYF. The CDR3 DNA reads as TGTGCCAGCACCCTACGACAGGGTCCCTACGAGCAGTACTTC.

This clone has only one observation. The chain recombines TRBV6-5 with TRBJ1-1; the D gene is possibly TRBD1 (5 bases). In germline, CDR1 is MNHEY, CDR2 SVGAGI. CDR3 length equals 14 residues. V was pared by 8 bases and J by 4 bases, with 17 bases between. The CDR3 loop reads CASQIGFGGTEAFF. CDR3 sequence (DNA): TGTGCCAGCCAAATCGGCTTCGGGGGCACTGAAGCTTTCTTT.

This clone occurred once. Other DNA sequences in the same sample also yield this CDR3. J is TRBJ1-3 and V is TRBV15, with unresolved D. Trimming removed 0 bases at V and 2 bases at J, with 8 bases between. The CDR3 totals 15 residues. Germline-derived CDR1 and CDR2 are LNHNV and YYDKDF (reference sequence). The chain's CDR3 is CATSRDPGTGNTIYF. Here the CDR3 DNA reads TGTGCCACCAGCAGAGATCCCGGAACTGGAAACACCATATATTTT.

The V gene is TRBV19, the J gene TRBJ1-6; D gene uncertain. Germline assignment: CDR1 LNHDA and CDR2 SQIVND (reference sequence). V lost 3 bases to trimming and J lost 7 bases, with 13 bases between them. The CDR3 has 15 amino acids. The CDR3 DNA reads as TGTGCCAGTAGTATCGGGCAGGCTGGGAATTCACCCCTCCACTTT. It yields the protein CASSIGQAGNSPLHF.

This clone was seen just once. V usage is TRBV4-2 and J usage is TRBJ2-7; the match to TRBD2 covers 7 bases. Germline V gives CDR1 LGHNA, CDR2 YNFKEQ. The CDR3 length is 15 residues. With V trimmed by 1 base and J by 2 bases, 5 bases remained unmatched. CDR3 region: CASSQVAGVTYEQYF. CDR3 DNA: TGTGCCAGCAGCCAAGTTGCGGGGGTCACCTACGAGCAGTACTTC.

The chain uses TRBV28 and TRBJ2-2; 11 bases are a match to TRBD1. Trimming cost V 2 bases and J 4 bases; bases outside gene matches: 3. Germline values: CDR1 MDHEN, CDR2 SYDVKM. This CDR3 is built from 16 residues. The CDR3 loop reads CASSLGQGAGTGELFF. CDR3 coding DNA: TGTGCCAGCAGTTTAGGACAGGGGGCGGGCACCGGGGAGCTGTTTTTT.

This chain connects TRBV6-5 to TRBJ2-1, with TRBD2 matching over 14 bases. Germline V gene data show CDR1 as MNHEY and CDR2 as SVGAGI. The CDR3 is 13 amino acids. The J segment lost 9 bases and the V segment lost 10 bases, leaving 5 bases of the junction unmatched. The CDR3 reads CATGLAGVGEQFF. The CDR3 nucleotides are TGTGCCACGGGACTAGCGGGAGTAGGTGAGCAGTTCTTC.

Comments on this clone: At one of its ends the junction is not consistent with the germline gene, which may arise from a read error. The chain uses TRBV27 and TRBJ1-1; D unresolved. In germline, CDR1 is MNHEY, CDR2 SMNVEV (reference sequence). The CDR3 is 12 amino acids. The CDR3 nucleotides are TGTGCCAGCAGTTCCTCCCCGGGCCATCTCCAATTT. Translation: CASSSSPGHLQF.

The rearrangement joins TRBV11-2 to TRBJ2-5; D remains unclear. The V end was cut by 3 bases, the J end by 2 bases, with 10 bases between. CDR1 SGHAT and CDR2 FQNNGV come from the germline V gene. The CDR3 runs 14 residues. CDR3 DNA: TGTGCCAGCAGCTTTACGGGCGGACAAGAGACCCAGTACTTC. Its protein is CASSFTGGQETQYF. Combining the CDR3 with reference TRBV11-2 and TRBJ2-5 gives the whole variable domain EAGVAQSPRYKIIEKRQSVAFWCNPISGHATLYWYQQILGQGPKLLIQFQNNGVVDDSQLPKDRFSAERLKGVDSTLKIQPAKLEDSAVYLCASSFTGGQETQYFGPGTRLLVL.

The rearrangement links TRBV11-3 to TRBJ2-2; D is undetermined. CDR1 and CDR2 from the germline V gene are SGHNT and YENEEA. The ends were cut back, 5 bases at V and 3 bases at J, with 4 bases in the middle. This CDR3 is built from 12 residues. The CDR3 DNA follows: TGTGCCAGCAGCCCCCACACCGGGGAGCTGTTTTTT. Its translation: CASSPHTGELFF.

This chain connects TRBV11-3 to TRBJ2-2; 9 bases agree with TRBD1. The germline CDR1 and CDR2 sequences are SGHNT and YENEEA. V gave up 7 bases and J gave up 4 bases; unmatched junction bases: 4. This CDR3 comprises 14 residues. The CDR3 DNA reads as TGTGCCAGCACCCAGACAGGGGGCACCGGGGAGCTGTTTTTT. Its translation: CASTQTGGTGELFF.

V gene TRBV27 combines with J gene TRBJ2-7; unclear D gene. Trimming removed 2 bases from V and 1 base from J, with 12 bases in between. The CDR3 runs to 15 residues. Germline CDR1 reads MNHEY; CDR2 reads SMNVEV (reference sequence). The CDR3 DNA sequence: TGTGCCAGCAGTTTAAGGCCGGCCACTTCCTACGAGCAGTACTTC. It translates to CASSLRPATSYEQYF.

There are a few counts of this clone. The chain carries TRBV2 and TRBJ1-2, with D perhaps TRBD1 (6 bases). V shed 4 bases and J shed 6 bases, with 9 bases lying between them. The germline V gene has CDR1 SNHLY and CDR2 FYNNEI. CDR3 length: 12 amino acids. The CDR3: CASSGGGDGYTF. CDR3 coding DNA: TGTGCCAGCAGTGGAGGGGGAGATGGCTACACCTTC.